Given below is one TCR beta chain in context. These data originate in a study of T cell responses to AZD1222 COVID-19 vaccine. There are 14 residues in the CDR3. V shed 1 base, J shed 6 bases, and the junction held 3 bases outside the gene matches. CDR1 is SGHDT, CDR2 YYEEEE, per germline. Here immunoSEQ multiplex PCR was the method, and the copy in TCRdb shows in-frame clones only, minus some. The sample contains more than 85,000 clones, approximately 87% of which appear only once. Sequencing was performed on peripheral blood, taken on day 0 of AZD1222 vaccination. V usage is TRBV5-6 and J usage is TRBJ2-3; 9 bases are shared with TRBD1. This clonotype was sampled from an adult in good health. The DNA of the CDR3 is TGTGCCAGCAGCTTGTACAGGGGGCACGATACGCAGTATTTT. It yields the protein CASSLYRGHDTQYF.